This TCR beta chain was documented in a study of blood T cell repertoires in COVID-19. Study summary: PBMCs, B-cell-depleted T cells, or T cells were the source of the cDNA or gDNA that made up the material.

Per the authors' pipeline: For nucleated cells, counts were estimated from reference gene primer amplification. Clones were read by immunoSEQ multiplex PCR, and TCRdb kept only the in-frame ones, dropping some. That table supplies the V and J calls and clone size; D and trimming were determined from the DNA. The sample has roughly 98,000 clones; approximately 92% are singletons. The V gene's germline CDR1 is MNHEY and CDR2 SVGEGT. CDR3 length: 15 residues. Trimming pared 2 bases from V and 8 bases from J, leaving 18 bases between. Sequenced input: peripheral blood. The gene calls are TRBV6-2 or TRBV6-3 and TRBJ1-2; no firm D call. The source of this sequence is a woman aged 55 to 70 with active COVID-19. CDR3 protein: CASSYTPGSTSGYTF. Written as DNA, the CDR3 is TGTGCCAGCAGTTACACGCCGGGTTCTACTTCGGGCTACACCTTC.